Here is one T cell receptor beta chain with its context. Its antigen is still unknown. A clone one base away is much larger, so this may be a read error. The sample originates from a study of tumor-infiltrating lymphocytes in primary liver carcinoma. Study background: Patients were both men and women, whose ages ran from 30 to 69 years.

This CDR3 is 15 amino acids long. Germline V lookup: CDR1 SGHRS, CDR2 YFSETQ. From unsorted bulk tissue weighing roughly 17-31 mg, DNA and RNA were co-extracted. cDNA specific to TCR beta was made from 500 ng of total RNA, with a constant-region primer employed for priming. ARM-PCR was slightly modified, and three nested multiplex PCR rounds with it gave rise to the TCR beta libraries. The first two PCR rounds used TRBV1-TRBV30 forward primers with a C-beta reverse primer, 10 cycles each. TCRdb used MiXCR to reprocess the multiplex PCR reads, holding one entry per CDR3 protein. The table lists some 130,000 distinct CDR3 sequences, roughly 70% of them singletons. General study results and limits: Top-250-clone fractions were significantly higher in tumors than in blood (p = 0.039).

Material: tumor-adjacent normal liver tissue. The sequence came from a woman between 55 and 75 years old with primary liver carcinoma and hepatitis B virus infection. The rearrangement links TRBV5-1 to TRBJ2-1; no clear D. CDR3 region: CVSSRGSISYNEQFF. Written as DNA, the CDR3 is TGCGTCAGCAGCCGTGGGTCGATCTCCTACAATGAGCAGTTCTTC. The full variable domain, completed using reference TRBV5-1 and TRBJ2-1, is KAGVTQTPRYLIKTRGQQVTLSCSPISGHRSVSWYQQTPGQGLQFLFEYFSETQRNKGNFPGRFSGRQFSNSRSEMNVSTLELGDSALYLCVSSRGSISYNEQFFGPGTRLTVL.